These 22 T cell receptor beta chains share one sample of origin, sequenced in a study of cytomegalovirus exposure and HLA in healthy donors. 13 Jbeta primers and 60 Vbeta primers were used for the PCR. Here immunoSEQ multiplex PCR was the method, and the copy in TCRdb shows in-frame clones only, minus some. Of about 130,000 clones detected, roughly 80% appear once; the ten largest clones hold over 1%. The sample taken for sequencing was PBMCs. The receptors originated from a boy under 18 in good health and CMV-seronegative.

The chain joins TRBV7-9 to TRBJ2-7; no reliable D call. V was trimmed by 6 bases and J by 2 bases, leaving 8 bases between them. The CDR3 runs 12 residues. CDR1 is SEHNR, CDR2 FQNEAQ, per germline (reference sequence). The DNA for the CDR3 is TGTGCCAGCAGGTCTACTGCCTACGAGCAGTACTTC. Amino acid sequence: CASRSTAYEQYF.

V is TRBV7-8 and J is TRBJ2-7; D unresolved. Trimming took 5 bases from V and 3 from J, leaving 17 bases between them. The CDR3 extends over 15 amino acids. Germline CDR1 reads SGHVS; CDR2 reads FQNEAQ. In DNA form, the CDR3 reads TGTGCCAGCAGCGTTCAAACTGATCCCAACTACGAGCAGTACTTC. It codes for CASSVQTDPNYEQYF.

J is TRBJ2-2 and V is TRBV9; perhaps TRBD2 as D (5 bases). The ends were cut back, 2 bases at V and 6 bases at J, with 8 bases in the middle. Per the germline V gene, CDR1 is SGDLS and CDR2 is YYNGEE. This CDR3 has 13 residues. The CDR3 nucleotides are TGTGCCAGCAGCGTCGGGGTTGCCGGGGAGCTGTTTTTT. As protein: CASSVGVAGELFF.

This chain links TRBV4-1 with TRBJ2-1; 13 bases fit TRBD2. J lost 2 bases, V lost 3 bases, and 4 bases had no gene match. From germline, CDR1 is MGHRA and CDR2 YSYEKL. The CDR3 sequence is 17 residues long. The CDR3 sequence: CASSQRLAGGTYNEQFF. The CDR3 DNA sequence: TGCGCCAGCAGCCAGAGACTAGCGGGAGGTACCTACAATGAGCAGTTCTTC.

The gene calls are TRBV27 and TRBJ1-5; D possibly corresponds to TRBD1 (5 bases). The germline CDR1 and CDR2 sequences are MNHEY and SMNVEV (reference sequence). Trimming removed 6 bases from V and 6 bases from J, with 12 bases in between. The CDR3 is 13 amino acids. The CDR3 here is CASSFQGSQPQHF. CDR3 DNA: TGTGCCAGCAGCTTCCAGGGAAGTCAGCCCCAGCATTTT.

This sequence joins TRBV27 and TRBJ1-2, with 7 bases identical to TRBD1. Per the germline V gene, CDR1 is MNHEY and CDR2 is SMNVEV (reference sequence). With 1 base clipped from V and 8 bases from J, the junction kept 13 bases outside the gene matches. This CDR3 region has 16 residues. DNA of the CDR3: TGTGCCAGCAGTTTATTTCTGGGACAGACCTCACAGGGCTACACCTTC. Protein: CASSLFLGQTSQGYTF.

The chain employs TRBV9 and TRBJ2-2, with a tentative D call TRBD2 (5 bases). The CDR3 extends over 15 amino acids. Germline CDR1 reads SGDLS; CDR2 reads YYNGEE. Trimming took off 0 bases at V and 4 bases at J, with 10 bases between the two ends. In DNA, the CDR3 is TGTGCCAGCAGCGTAGCCCCACTAGTCACCGGGGAGCTGTTTTTT. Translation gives CASSVAPLVTGELFF. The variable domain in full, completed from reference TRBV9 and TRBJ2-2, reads DSGVTQTPKHLITATGQRVTLRCSPRSGDLSVYWYQQSLDQGLQFLIQYYNGEERAKGNILERFSAQQFPDLHSELNLSSLELGDSALYFCASSVAPLVTGELFFGEGSRLTVL.

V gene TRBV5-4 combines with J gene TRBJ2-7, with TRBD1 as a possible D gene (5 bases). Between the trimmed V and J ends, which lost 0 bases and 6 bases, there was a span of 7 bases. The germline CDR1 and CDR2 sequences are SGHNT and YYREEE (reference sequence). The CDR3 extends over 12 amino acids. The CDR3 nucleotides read TGTGCCAGCAGCTTGGCAGGGTTCGAGCAGTACTTC. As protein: CASSLAGFEQYF.

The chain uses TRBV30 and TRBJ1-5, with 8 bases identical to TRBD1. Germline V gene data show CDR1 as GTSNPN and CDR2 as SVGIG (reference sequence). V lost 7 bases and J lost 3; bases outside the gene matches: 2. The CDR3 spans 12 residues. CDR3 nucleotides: TGTGCCTCAGGGGGCTACAATCAGCCCCAGCATTTT. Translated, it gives CASGGYNQPQHF.

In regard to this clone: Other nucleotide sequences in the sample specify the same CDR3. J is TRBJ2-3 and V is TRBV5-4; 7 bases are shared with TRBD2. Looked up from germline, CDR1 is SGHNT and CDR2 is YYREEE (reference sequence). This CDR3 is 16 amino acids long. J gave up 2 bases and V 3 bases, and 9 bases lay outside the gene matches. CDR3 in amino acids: CASSWEGATSTDTQYF. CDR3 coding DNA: TGTGCCAGCAGCTGGGAGGGTGCTACCTCCACAGATACGCAGTATTTT.

The CDR3 here is CASSPSNRGGAFF. CDR3 sequence (DNA): TGTGCCAGCTCACCCTCAAACAGGGGAGGTGCTTTCTTT. The chain uses TRBV18 and TRBJ1-1; 7 positions match TRBD1. This CDR3 is 13 amino acids long. V was pared by 3 bases and J by 11 bases, with 9 bases of the junction left unmatched. CDR1 and CDR2 (germline): KGHSH, LQKENI.

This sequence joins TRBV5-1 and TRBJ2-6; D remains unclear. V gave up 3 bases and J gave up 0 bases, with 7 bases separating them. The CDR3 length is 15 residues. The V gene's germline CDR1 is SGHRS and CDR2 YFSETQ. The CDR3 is CASSSDTSGANVLTF. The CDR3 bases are TGCGCCAGCAGCTCAGATACCTCTGGGGCCAACGTCCTGACTTTC.

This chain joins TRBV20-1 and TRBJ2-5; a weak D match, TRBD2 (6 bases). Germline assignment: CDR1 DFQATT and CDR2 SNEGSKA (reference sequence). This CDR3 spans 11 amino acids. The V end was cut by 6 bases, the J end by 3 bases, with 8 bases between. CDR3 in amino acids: CSAIAEETQYF. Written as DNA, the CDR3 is TGCAGTGCAATAGCGGAAGAGACCCAGTACTTC.

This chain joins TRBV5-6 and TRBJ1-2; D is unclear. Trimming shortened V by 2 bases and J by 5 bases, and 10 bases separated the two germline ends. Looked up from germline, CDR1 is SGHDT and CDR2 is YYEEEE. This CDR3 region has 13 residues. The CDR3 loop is CASSFGTEYGYTF. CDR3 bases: TGTGCCAGCAGCTTCGGTACCGAATATGGCTACACCTTC.

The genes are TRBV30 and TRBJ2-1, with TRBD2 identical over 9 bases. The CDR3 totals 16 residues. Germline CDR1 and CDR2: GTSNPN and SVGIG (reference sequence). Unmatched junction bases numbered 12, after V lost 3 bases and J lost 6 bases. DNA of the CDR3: TGTGCCTGGAGAATACGACCTAGCGGGACAATCAATGAGCAGTTCTTC. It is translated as CAWRIRPSGTINEQFF.

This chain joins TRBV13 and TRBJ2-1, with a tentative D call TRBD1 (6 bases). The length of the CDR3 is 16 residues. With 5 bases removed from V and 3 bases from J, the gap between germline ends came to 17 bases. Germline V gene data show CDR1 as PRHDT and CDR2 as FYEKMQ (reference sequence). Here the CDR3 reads CASSPLTGHGYNEQFF. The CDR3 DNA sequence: TGTGCCAGCAGCCCTCTAACGGGACACGGCTACAATGAGCAGTTCTTC.

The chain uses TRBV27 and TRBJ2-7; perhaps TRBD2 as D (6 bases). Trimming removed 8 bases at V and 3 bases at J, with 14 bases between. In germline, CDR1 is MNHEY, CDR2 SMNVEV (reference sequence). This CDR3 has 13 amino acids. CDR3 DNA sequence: TGTGCCAGCGGGGCGGGAACCTTCTACGAGCAGTACTTC. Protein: CASGAGTFYEQYF.

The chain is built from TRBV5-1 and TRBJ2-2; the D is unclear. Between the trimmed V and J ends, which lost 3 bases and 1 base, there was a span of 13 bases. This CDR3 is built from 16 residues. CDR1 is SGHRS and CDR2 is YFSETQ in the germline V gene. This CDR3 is CASSSVDKWNTGELFF. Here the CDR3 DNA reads TGCGCCAGCAGCTCGGTAGACAAGTGGAACACCGGGGAGCTGTTTTTT.

CDR3 in DNA: TGTGCCAGCAGTGAAAAACAGGCCACTGAAGCTTTCTTT. This translates into CASSEKQATEAFF. This chain links TRBV6-1 with TRBJ1-1, with D tentatively TRBD1 (5 bases). The CDR3 is 13 residues long. V was clipped by 2 bases and J by 4 bases, with 8 bases between them. Germline assignment: CDR1 MNHNS and CDR2 SASEGT.

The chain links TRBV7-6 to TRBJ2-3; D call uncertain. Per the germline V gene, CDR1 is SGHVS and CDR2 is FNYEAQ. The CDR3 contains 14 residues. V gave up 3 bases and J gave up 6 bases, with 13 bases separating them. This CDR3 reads CASSFFEHPDTQYF. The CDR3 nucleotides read TGTGCCAGCAGCTTTTTTGAGCATCCGGATACGCAGTATTTT.

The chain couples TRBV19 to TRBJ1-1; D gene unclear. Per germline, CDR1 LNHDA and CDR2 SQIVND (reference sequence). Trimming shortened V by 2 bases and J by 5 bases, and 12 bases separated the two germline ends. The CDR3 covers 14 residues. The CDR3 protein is CASSITPGGTEAFF. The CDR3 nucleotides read TGTGCCAGTAGTATAACCCCAGGAGGGACTGAAGCTTTCTTT.

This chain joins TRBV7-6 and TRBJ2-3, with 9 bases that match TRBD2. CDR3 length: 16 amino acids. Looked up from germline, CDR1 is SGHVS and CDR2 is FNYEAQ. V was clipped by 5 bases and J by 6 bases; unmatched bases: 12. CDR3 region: CASSPRLAALMDTQYF. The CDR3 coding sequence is TGTGCCAGCAGCCCCCGACTAGCGGCCCTCATGGATACGCAGTATTTT.